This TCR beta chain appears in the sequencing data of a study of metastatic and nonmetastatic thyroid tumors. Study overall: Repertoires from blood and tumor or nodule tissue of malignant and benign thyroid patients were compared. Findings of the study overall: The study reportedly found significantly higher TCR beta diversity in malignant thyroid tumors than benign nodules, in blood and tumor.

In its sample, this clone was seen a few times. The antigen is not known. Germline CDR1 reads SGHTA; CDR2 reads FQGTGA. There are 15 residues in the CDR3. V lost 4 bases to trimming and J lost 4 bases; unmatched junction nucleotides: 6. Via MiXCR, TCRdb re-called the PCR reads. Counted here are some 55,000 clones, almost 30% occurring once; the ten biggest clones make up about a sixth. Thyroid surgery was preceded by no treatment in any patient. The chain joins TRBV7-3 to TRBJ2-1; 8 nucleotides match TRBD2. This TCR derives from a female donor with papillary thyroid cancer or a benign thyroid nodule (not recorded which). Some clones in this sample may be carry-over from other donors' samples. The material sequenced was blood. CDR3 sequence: CASSYSSGGYNEQFF. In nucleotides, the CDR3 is TGTGCCAGCAGCTACTCCAGCGGGGGATACAATGAGCAGTTCTTC.